The text below deals with one T cell receptor beta chain. The treatment: over 15 received Ad26.COV2.S at low or high dose, single or two shots; about 5 received placebo; per-sample allocation not given. Samples analyzed were those drawn on day 63 after the first vaccine or placebo injection. The sample originates from a study of Ad26.COV2.S vaccination and SARS-CoV-2 variants. Some clones are missing from TCRdb's copy, which holds only in-frame ones; the method was immunoSEQ multiplex PCR. The sample includes about 420,000 clones, roughly 88% of them seen just once. The CDR3 spans 13 residues. Germline CDR1 is SGHAT and CDR2 is FQNNGV. V was clipped by 1 base and J by 6 bases, with 10 bases between them.

The sequence derives from a person between 18 and 65 years old who received the Ad26.COV2.S COVID-19 vaccine or a placebo. The V call is TRBV11-2, the J call TRBJ2-7, with a possible D match to TRBD2 (5 bases). The sequencing here drew on peripheral blood, taken in a trial of Ad26.COV2.S vaccine versus placebo. The CDR3 DNA is TGTGCCAGCAGCTTAGGAGGGCCGCTCGAGCAGTACTTC. Its protein is CASSLGGPLEQYF.